This section outlines one T cell receptor beta chain sequence together with its context. Its antigen is currently unknown. These data are taken from a study of CD4+ T cells in melanoma. Generated by immunoSEQ multiplex PCR, the TCRdb table keeps only in-frame clones and is missing some. The sample holds roughly 54,000 clones, 89% seen once. General study results and limits: Diverse differentiation states were reported for melanoma neoantigen-specific CD4+ T cells. CD8+ T cell, macrophage and B cell function reportedly correlated with neoantigen-specific CD4+ T cells.

The CDR3 runs to 15 residues. Unmatched junction bases numbered 8, after V lost 5 bases and J lost 5 bases. Per germline, CDR1 SEHNR and CDR2 FQNEAQ (reference sequence). The clonotype comes from a human donor with melanoma. V usage is TRBV7-9 and J usage is TRBJ2-5; TRBD2 matches 10 bases. The sample taken for sequencing was peripheral blood. The CDR3 bases are TGTGCCAGCAGCGTATTAGCGGGGGGACCGGAGACCCAGTACTTC. Its translation is CASSVLAGGPETQYF.